This T cell receptor beta chain comes out of a study of Graves' ophthalmopathy and Graves' hyperthyroidism. This clonotype was found a few times. Germline values: CDR1 DFQATT, CDR2 SNEGSKA (reference sequence). Trimming shortened V by 4 bases and J by 5 bases, and 18 bases separated the two germline ends. The CDR3 has 14 residues. Amplifying from RNA transcripts, the study obtained TCR beta CDR3 regions. The workflow started with a first-round RT-PCR run with HTBI primers and then moved on to a second-round multiplex PCR. TCRdb redid the calling of the multiplex PCR reads with MiXCR, one entry per CDR3 protein. Of approximately 500,000 distinct CDR3 sequences detected, about 15% appear once; the ten largest clones hold 9.5% to 10%.

V is TRBV20-1 and J is TRBJ2-7; either TRBD1 or TRBD2 may supply D (5 bases each). Material: blood. The receptor's source is a woman in her twenties or thirties with Graves' ophthalmopathy. CDR3 nucleotides: TGCAGTGCTATGCCCACTAGAAGGGGAAACGAGCAGTACTTC. Amino acids: CSAMPTRRGNEQYF.